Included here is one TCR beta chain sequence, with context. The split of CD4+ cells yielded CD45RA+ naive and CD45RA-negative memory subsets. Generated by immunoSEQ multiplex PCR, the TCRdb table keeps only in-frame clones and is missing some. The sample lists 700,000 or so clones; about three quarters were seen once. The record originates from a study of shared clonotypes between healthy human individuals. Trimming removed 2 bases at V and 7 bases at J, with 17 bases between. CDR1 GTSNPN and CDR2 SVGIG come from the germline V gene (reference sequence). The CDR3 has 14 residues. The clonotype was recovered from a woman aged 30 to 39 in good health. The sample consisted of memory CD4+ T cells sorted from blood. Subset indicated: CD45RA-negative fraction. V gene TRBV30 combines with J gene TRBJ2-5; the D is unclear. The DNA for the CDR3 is TGTGCCTGGAGTCTCCAGACTTCCCTAGGGACCCAGTACTTC. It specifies CAWSLQTSLGTQYF.